The clone carrying this T cell receptor beta chain was found a few times. Its specificity is not known. This CDR3 comprises 12 residues. V was shortened by 5 bases and J by 7 bases, with 6 bases between the two germline ends. CDR1 and CDR2 from the germline V gene are SEHNR and FQNEAQ (reference sequence). TCRdb reprocessed the reads via MiXCR and lists one record per CDR3 protein. The sample contains about 69,000 distinct CDR3 sequences, around 27% of which appear only once. This specimen comes from a study of T cell repertoires in cytomegalovirus infection. The receptor's source is a human donor in good health (CMV status not recorded). Some clones in this sample may be carry-over from other donors' samples. Material: CD8+ T cells from cultured PBMCs, obtained from culture after CMV antigen stimulation. This chain uses TRBV7-9 with TRBJ1-6; the D gene is possibly TRBD1 (5 bases). The CDR3 nucleotides are TGTGCCAGCAGCCGACAGAATTCACCCCTCCACTTT. Translating gives CASSRQNSPLHF. Supplemented by reference TRBV7-9 and TRBJ1-6, the full variable domain reads DTGVSQNPRHKITKRGQNVTFRCDPISEHNRLYWYRQTLGQGPEFLTYFQNEAQLEKSRLLSDRFSAERPKGSFSTLEIQRTEQGDSAMYLCASSRQNSPLHFGNGTRLTVT.